Shown below are 5 T cell receptor beta chains from a single sample sequenced in a study of neurological immune-mediated disorders. TCRdb re-called the 5' RACE reads with MiXCR, one entry per CDR3 protein. The sample has 50,000 or so distinct CDR3 sequences, around 13% seen once. Time point specified: longitudinal time-point 2. The specimen sequenced was PBMCs. All receptors come from a male donor with HTLV-1-associated myelopathy (HAM/TSP).

This clonotype was seen many times. The chain uses TRBV5-1 and TRBJ2-3; possibly TRBD1 or TRBD2 for D (5 bases each). Germline values: CDR1 SGHRS, CDR2 YFSETQ. Trimming cost V 3 bases and J 6 bases, with 17 bases left between them. This CDR3 is built from 15 residues. CDR3 residues: CASSSQGSGGDTQYF. The CDR3 nucleotides read TGCGCCAGCAGCTCCCAGGGAAGTGGAGGTGATACGCAGTATTTT.

This clonotype was detected many times. The chain joins TRBV3-1 to TRBJ1-1, with D possibly matching TRBD1 (6 bases). This CDR3 has 14 residues. V was trimmed by 2 bases and J by 6 bases, leaving 13 bases between them. Germline values: CDR1 LGHDT, CDR2 YNNKEL (reference sequence). CDR3 residues: CASSQLTGGAEAFF. As DNA, the CDR3 is TGTGCCAGCAGCCAACTGACAGGAGGCGCTGAAGCTTTCTTT.

This clonotype was observed many times. The J gene is TRBJ1-4, the V gene TRBV2; the D gene is possibly TRBD1 (6 bases). The CDR3 is 15 residues long. Germline V CDR1 and CDR2: SNHLY, FYNNEI. With 6 bases removed from V and 0 bases from J, the gap between germline ends came to 11 bases. CDR3 sequence: CASRDRYATNEKLFF. In DNA form, the CDR3 reads TGTGCCAGCAGGGACAGATATGCAACTAATGAAAAACTGTTTTTT.

The table lists this clonotype with many counts. This chain links TRBV6-1 with TRBJ2-7, with 11 bases lining up with TRBD1. In germline, CDR1 is MNHNS, CDR2 SASEGT. J was trimmed by 6 bases and V by 4 bases; bases with no gene match: 2. The CDR3 contains 13 residues. This chain's CDR3 is CASSAGTGGEQYF. The DNA of the CDR3 is TGTGCCAGCAGTGCCGGGACAGGGGGCGAGCAGTACTTC.

This clonotype occurred many times. This chain connects TRBV11-2 to TRBJ2-3; D ambiguous. Trimming left V 1 base short and J 0 bases short, with 8 bases between. There are 15 residues in the CDR3. Per germline, CDR1 SGHAT and CDR2 FQNNGV. CDR3 region: CASSLGSFSTDTQYF. The CDR3 DNA follows: TGTGCCAGCAGCTTAGGTTCTTTTAGCACAGATACGCAGTATTTT. The complete variable domain, with remaining parts taken from reference TRBV11-2 and TRBJ2-3, reads EAGVAQSPRYKIIEKRQSVAFWCNPISGHATLYWYQQILGQGPKLLIQFQNNGVVDDSQLPKDRFSAERLKGVDSTLKIQPAKLEDSAVYLCASSLGSFSTDTQYFGPGTRLTVL.